This T cell receptor (beta chain) was obtained from a study of blood T cell repertoires in COVID-19. At the level of the study: Acute and convalescent COVID-19 samples came from the United States, Italy and Spain. In each case, the material was cDNA or gDNA derived from T cells, B-cell-depleted T cells, or PBMCs.

Measured with immunoSEQ multiplex PCR; TCRdb has only the in-frame clones, and not every one. The sample lists over 100,000 clones; about 87% were seen once. Germline loops: CDR1 SGHRS, CDR2 YFSETQ. The CDR3 has 15 amino acids. Trimming at V came to 3 bases and at J to 4 bases, leaving 9 bases not matched to a gene. The sequencing input was peripheral blood. The sequence was obtained from a man between 50 and 59 years old with acute or convalescent COVID-19. V and J are TRBV5-1 and TRBJ2-7, with 8 bases matching TRBD1. CDR3 in DNA: TGCGCCAGCAGCTCAGAGACAGGGGCTGCGTACGAGCAGTACTTC. This translates into CASSSETGAAYEQYF.